One sample yielded the 6 T cell receptor beta chains listed below, sequenced in a study of T cells in Graves' hyperthyroidism and ophthalmopathy. TCR beta CDR3 sequences were amplified from RNA transcripts. HTBI primers were the set used in a first-round RT-PCR of the TCR CDR3. Via MiXCR, TCRdb re-called the multiplex PCR reads, giving one row per CDR3 protein. The sample lists approximately 400,000 distinct CDR3 sequences; approximately 20% were seen once. Sequenced input: blood. The receptors stem from a woman between 18 and 30 years old with Graves' hyperthyroidism.

This clonotype came up many times. V gene TRBV2 combines with J gene TRBJ2-4; TRBD1 might be the D (6 bases). The CDR3 has 12 residues. V was shortened by 9 bases and J by 4 bases, with 10 bases between the two germline ends. Germline loops: CDR1 SNHLY, CDR2 FYNNEI. The CDR3 protein is CASEQGKNIQYF. The CDR3, as DNA: TGTGCCAGTGAACAGGGTAAAAACATTCAGTACTTC. Looking up the rest from reference TRBV2 and TRBJ2-4 gives the full variable domain: EPEVTQTPSHQVTQMGQEVILRCVPISNHLYFYWYRQILGQKVEFLVSFYNNEISEKSEIFDDQFSVERPDGSNFTLKIRSTKLEDSAMYFCASEQGKNIQYFGAGTRLSVL.

There are many counts of this clonotype. This sequence joins TRBV2 and TRBJ1-1; D is ambiguous. This CDR3 contains 13 residues. The V end lost 5 bases, the J end lost 5 bases, and 12 bases lay between the germline ends. Germline CDR1 is SNHLY and CDR2 is FYNNEI. CDR3: CASSTSPATEAFF. DNA for the CDR3: TGTGCCAGCAGTACCTCGCCCGCAACTGAAGCTTTCTTT.

This chain links TRBV5-1 with TRBJ2-5; D is perhaps TRBD1 (6 bases). The CDR3 length is 15 residues. The germline V and J ends were trimmed by 0 bases and 5 bases, with 14 bases remaining between them. The germline V gene has CDR1 SGHRS and CDR2 YFSETQ. The CDR3 DNA reads TGCGCCAGCAGCTTGGCCGGGACAAGACGGGAGACCCAGTACTTC. It translates to CASSLAGTRRETQYF.

This clonotype occurred many times. This sequence joins TRBV12-3 or TRBV12-4 and TRBJ2-5; 9 bases match TRBD1. The CDR3 covers 14 residues. V lost 5 bases, J lost 5 bases, and 6 bases stayed unmatched. The CDR3 loop is CASSKIQGAETQYF. Written as DNA, the CDR3 is TGTGCCAGCAGTAAAATACAGGGGGCCGAGACCCAGTACTTC.

This clonotype was detected ten times or more. This chain uses TRBV9 with TRBJ1-1; D unresolved. This CDR3 comprises 15 residues. Deletions cut 0 bases from V and 1 base from J, with 10 bases between. CDR1 and CDR2 (germline): SGDLS, YYNGEE. In nucleotides, the CDR3 is TGTGCCAGCAGCGTAGGAGGCGGAACGAACACTGAAGCTTTCTTT. Amino acids: CASSVGGGTNTEAFF. Looking up the rest from reference TRBV9 and TRBJ1-1 gives the full variable domain: DSGVTQTPKHLITATGQRVTLRCSPRSGDLSVYWYQQSLDQGLQFLIQYYNGEERAKGNILERFSAQQFPDLHSELNLSSLELGDSALYFCASSVGGGTNTEAFFGQGTRLTVV.

This clonotype came up many times. This chain uses TRBV5-1 with TRBJ2-5, with D tentatively TRBD1 (5 bases). CDR1 and CDR2 (germline): SGHRS, YFSETQ. The V gene lost 4 bases and the J gene lost 2 bases, with 15 bases spanning the gap. The CDR3 loop spans 15 amino acids. CDR3 in amino acids: CASSPGSQEQETQYF. In DNA form, the CDR3 reads TGCGCCAGCAGCCCGGGTTCACAGGAGCAAGAGACCCAGTACTTC.